This TCR beta chain was documented in a study of beta chain features in type 1 diabetes listed by TCRdb under 2018. For context, the study as a whole: Patients and healthy donors did not differ in mean age, gender distribution, total cell number or subset yield. The study compared TCRB repertoires of sorted circulating CD4+ T cell subsets between recently diagnosed type 1 diabetes patients and matched healthy donors. Regulatory and stem cell-like memory subsets were isolated from only 8 patients and roughly 8 healthy donors, whereas naive and central memory subsets came from all 30 or so donors. A total of approximately 100 million sorted cells were examined across all samples, and the number of cells per subset was strongly correlated with RNA yield. Points the paper makes about the study in general: Naive, central memory and regulatory TCRB repertoires appeared more similar among patients than among healthy donors. Because the HLA sub-analyses included only small numbers of individuals, any influence of HLA type on TCRB rearrangement was left unresolved. Because cDNA was sequenced instead of genomic DNA, highly expressing activated cells could be over-represented, though the groups showed no difference in activation or CD3 levels. Patients with type 1 diabetes made fewer insertions and deleted more nucleotides at VDJ recombination sites, implying thymic rearrangement abnormalities. A moderate but significant shortening of TCRB CDR3 length was observed in type 1 diabetes patients in all four CD4+ subsets. PCR might favor shorter templates, but patient and control samples were amplified and corrected together, so any skew would affect both groups equally.

The CDR3 contains 12 residues, cysteine and phenylalanine counted. The entry retains the CDR3 DNA only, 36 bases that are in frame from base 1. CDR1 is given as MDHEN and CDR2 as SYDVKM, both from the germline V gene. Trimming takes 6 bases from V and 8 bases from J, and the germline ends sit 10 bases apart. This clone has a handful of counts. It has no known antigen specificity. No base quality information exists; no much larger clone differs at one position. Each donor gave one peripheral blood draw, approximately 120 mL on average, collected into heparinised tubes. Using a panel that included CD45RO, CCR7, CD25, CD127, CD95 and CD27, naive, central memory, regulatory and stem cell-like memory CD4+ T cells were sorted on a BD FACSAria II. All sorted populations exceeded 98% purity. PBMCs were isolated right away by Lymphoprep density gradient centrifugation and were stained directly, without culture. Samples were stained and sorted in pairs, with one healthy donor and one patient per experiment, so that batch effects were minimized.

The entire isolated RNA was reverse transcribed using the High Capacity cDNA Reverse Transcription Kit, and thus expressed TCRB transcripts were sequenced. Naive, central memory and regulatory T cell samples underwent deep immunoSEQ sequencing, averaging around 3.9 million total reads per sample. Sorted cells were lysed in RLT buffer, and RNA was extracted using DNase-treated RNeasy Micro or Mini kits according to cell number. Each cell subset was processed on its own to prevent cross-contamination, while patient and healthy donor samples were processed together. Using the immunoSEQ multiplex PCR, TCRB sequences were amplified from cDNA into 87-bp fragments spanning the CDR3 region. Amplicons were sequenced on the Illumina HiSeq platform. The authors processed their data as follows. PCR bias was corrected computationally using synthetic template baselines, and reads within Hamming distance 2 were collapsed, with unmergeable singletons discarded. Reads were aligned against IMGT so that V, D and J genes, CDR3 length and insertions or deletions at six rearrangement sites could be assigned. Within each subset, clonotype counts were normalized to sorted cell number, and only after that were true diversity and Gini coefficients computed with the tcR R package. The overlap coefficient, calculated on TCRB nucleotide sequences, was used to quantify repertoire sharing. As a proxy for the pre-selection repertoire, out-of-frame TCRB sequences from naive cells were analyzed. Sourced from immuneACCESS, this table was stored by TCRdb with only in-frame sequences that have V and J called. A share of the clones is absent; for the studies checked, an unresolved V gene accounts for under half, and the remainder has no known explanation. D and trimming come from the DNA, and the V and J calls and clone size come from that table. The sample profile shows roughly 310,000 clones; more than 9.5% of them were found once. Around 0.015% of the sample is held by the ten biggest clonotypes.

This sequence uses TRBV28 and TRBJ2-2; the D gene is not confidently resolved. The clonotype originates from a woman between 25 and 40 years old in good health. Sequenced input: naive CD4+ T cells from blood. The sample's cell subset or site label, in plain terms: true naive CD4+ T cells. The nucleotides are TGTGCCAGCAGCGGAGTCTCAGGGGAGCTGTTTTTT. It encodes CASSGVSGELFF. This CDR3, with the reference TRBV28 and TRBJ2-2 proteins standing in past its ends, gives the full variable domain DVKVTQSSRYLVKRTGEKVFLECVQDMDHENMFWYRQDPGLGLRLIYFSYDVKMKEKGDIPEGYSVSREKKERFSLILESASTNQTSMYLCASSGVSGELFFGEGSRLTVL.